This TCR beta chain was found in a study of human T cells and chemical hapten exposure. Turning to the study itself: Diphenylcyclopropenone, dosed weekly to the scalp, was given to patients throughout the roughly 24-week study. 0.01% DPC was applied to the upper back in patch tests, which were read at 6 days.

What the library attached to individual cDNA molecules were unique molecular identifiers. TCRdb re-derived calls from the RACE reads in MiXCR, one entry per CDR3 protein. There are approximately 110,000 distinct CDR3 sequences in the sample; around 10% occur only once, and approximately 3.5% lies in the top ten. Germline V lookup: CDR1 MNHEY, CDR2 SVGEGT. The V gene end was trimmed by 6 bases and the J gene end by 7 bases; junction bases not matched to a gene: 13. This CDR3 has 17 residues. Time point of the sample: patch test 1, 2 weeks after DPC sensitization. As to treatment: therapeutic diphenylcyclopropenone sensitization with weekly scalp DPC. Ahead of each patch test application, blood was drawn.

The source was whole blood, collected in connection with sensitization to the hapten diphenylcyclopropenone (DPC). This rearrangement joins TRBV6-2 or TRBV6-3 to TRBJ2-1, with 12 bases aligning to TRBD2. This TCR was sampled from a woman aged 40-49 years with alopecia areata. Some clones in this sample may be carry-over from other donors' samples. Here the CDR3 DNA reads TGTGCCAGCAGCCGGACTAGCGGGGAGGGCCTGGTGAATGAGCAGTTCTTC. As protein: CASSRTSGEGLVNEQFF.